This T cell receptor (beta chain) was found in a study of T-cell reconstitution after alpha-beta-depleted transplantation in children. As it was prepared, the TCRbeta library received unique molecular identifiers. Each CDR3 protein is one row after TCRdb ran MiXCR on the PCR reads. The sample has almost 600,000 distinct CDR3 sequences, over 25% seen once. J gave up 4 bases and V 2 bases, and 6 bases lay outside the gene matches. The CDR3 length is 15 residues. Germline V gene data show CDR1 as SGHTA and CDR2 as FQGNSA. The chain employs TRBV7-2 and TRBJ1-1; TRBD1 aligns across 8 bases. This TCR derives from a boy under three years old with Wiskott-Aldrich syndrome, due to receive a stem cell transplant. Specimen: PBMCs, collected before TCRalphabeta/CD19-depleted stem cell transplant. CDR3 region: CASSLRQGLLTEAFF. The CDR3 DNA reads TGTGCCAGCAGCTTAAGACAGGGGCTCCTCACTGAAGCTTTCTTT.